These 10 T cell receptor beta chains came from one sample sequenced in a study of blood T cell repertoires in COVID-19. TCRdb keeps only in-frame clones here, not all; method: immunoSEQ multiplex PCR. The sample shows tens of thousands of clones, 75% to 90% of them seen only once. The material sequenced was peripheral blood. Receptors were obtained from an elderly woman with active or convalescent COVID-19.

Only one count was recorded for this clone. The chain couples TRBV7-9 to TRBJ2-7; TRBD2 aligns across 9 bases. CDR3 length: 14 amino acids. The trim removed 3 bases at V and 4 bases at J, leaving 4 bases unmatched. Per the germline V gene, CDR1 is SEHNR and CDR2 is FQNEAQ (reference sequence). The CDR3 region is CASSLGGRGYEQYF. For the CDR3, the DNA is TGTGCCAGCAGCTTGGGCGGGAGGGGATACGAGCAGTACTTC.

In its sample, this clone was seen once. This chain uses TRBV28 with TRBJ1-3; D possibly corresponds to TRBD1 (6 bases). With 7 bases removed from V and 1 base from J, the gap between germline ends came to 14 bases. Germline CDR1 and CDR2: MDHEN and SYDVKM. There are 15 residues in the CDR3. CDR3 sequence: CASTGIGQSGNTIYF. The CDR3 DNA is TGTGCCAGCACCGGGATCGGACAGTCTGGAAACACCATATATTTT.

Here the CDR3 DNA reads TGTGCCAGTAGTATAGAAAAAAGGACAGTCAACTATGGCTACACCTTC. Protein: CASSIEKRTVNYGYTF. The V call is TRBV19, the J call TRBJ1-2; D might be TRBD1 (6 bases). The ends were cut back, 0 bases at V and 2 bases at J, with 13 bases in the middle. The germline V gene encodes CDR1 LNHDA and CDR2 SQIVND (reference sequence). The CDR3 consists of 16 residues.

This clone came up once. The V and J genes are TRBV3-1 (or the pseudogene TRBV3-2) and TRBJ1-1; 7 nucleotides align to TRBD1. The V gene's germline CDR1 is LGHDT and CDR2 YNNKEL (reference sequence). This CDR3 has 14 amino acids. V dropped 4 bases and J dropped 1; count of bases not matched to a gene: 3. The CDR3 DNA follows: TGTGCCAGCAGCCCCAGGGGGGCGAACACTGAAGCTTTCTTT. Translation gives CASSPRGANTEAFF.

This sequence joins TRBV30 and TRBJ2-2; 7 nucleotides line up with TRBD1. Germline V lookup: CDR1 GTSNPN, CDR2 SVGIG (reference sequence). The CDR3 has 14 amino acids. J lost 5 bases, V lost 2 bases, and 5 bases had no gene match. The CDR3 loop reads CAWSSRGMTGELFF. In nucleotides, the CDR3 is TGTGCCTGGAGTTCCAGGGGGATGACCGGGGAGCTGTTTTTT.

This sequence joins TRBV30 and TRBJ2-5; weak D call: TRBD2 (6 bases). Trimming took off 3 bases at V and 0 bases at J, with 11 bases between the two ends. CDR1 is GTSNPN, CDR2 SVGIG, per germline (reference sequence). The CDR3 runs to 14 residues. The CDR3 reads CAWRLAVYQETQYF. The CDR3 DNA is TGTGCCTGGAGATTAGCGGTGTACCAAGAGACCCAGTACTTC.

This chain uses TRBV6-4 with TRBJ1-4; a possible D gene is TRBD1 (5 bases). Trimming removed 7 bases from V and 4 bases from J, with 13 bases in between. This CDR3 region has 14 residues. Germline CDR1 reads MRHNA; CDR2 reads SNTAGT. CDR3 DNA sequence: TGTGCCAGCAAAGGACAAGATCTTAATGAAAAACTGTTTTTT. As protein: CASKGQDLNEKLFF.

The genes are TRBV5-6 and TRBJ2-2; 7 nucleotides align to TRBD2. The length of the CDR3 is 14 residues. The germline CDR1 and CDR2 sequences are SGHDT and YYEEEE. Trimming cost V 2 bases and J 6 bases; bases outside gene matches: 4. The DNA for the CDR3 is TGTGCCAGCAGCTTACTTGCGGGAGCCGGGGAGCTGTTTTTT. Translation: CASSLLAGAGELFF. The variable domain in full, with the rest retrieved from reference TRBV5-6 and TRBJ2-2, is DAGVTQSPTHLIKTRGQQVTLRCSPKSGHDTVSWYQQALGQGPQFIFQYYEEEERQRGNFPDRFSGHQFPNYSSELNVNALLLGDSALYLCASSLLAGAGELFFGEGSRLTVL.

There are a few counts of this clone. The chain couples TRBV4-2 to TRBJ2-2; 10 nucleotides agree with TRBD1. The trim removed 4 bases at V and 6 bases at J, leaving 14 bases unmatched. The germline V gene encodes CDR1 LGHNA and CDR2 YNFKEQ. The CDR3 length is 18 residues. CDR3 residues: CASSPRIPGQGIPGELFF. In DNA, the CDR3 is TGTGCCAGCAGCCCGAGAATCCCGGGACAGGGGATACCCGGGGAGCTGTTTTTT.

The rearrangement links TRBV2 to TRBJ2-2; unclear D gene. V lost 6 bases and J 7 bases, leaving 12 bases between the germline ends. The CDR3 totals 13 residues. CDR1 is SNHLY and CDR2 is FYNNEI in the germline V gene. The DNA of the CDR3 is TGTGCCAGCAGCGTACTTGGTAACGGGGAGCTGTTTTTT. Its translation is CASSVLGNGELFF.